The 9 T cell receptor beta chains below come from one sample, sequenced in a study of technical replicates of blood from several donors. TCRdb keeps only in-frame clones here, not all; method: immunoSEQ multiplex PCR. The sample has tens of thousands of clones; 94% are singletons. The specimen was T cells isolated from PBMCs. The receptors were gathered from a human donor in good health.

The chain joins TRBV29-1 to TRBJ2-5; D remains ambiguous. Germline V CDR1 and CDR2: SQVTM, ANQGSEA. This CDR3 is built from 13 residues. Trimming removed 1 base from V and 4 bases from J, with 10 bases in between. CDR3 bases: TGCAGCGTTGAAGGCCAACAGTTAGAGACCCAGTACTTC. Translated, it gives CSVEGQQLETQYF. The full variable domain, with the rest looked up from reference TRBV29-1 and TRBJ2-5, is SAVISQKPSRDICQRGTSLTIQCQVDSQVTMMFWYRQQPGQSLTLIATANQGSEATYESGFVIDKFPISRPNLTFSTLTVSNMSPEDSSIYLCSVEGQQLETQYFGPGTRLLVL.

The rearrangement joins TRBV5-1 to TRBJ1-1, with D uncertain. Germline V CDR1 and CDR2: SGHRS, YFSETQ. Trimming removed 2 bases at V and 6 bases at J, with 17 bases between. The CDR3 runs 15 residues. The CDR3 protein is CASSFHYRLGAEAFF. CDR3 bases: TGCGCCAGCAGCTTTCATTATCGTTTGGGAGCTGAAGCTTTCTTT.

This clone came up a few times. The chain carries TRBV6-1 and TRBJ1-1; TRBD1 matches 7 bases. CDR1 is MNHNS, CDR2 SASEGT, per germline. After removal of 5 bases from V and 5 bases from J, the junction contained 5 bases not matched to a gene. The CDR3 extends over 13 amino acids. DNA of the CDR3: TGTGCCAGCAGTAACCCACAGGGGACTGAAGCTTTCTTT. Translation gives CASSNPQGTEAFF.

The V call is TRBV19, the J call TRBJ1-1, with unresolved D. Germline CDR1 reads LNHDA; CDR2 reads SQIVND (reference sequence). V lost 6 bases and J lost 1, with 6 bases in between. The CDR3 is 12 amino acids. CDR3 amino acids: CASRRQNTEAFF. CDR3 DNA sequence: TGTGCCAGTAGACGACAGAACACTGAAGCTTTCTTT.

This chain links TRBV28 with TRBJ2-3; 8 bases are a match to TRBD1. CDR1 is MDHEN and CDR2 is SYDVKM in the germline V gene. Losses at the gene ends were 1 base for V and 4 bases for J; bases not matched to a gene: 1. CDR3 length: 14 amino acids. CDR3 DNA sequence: TGTGCCAGCAGTTTATTACAGGGGGCAGATACGCAGTATTTT. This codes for CASSLLQGADTQYF.

The CDR3 DNA sequence: TGTGCCAGCATGCACCGGGGAGACACAGATACGCAGTATTTT. Its protein is CASMHRGDTDTQYF. The V and J genes are TRBV11-2 and TRBJ2-3; D might be TRBD2 (5 bases). The CDR3 contains 14 residues. Germline V gene lookup returns CDR1 SGHAT and CDR2 FQNNGV. The ends were cut back, 7 bases at V and 2 bases at J, with 13 bases in the middle.

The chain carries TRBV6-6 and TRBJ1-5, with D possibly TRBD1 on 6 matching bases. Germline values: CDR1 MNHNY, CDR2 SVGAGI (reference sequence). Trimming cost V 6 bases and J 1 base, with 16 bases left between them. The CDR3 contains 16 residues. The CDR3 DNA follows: TGTGCCAGCAGCCTAACAGGGAATGGAAGCAATCAGCCCCAGCATTTT. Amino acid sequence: CASSLTGNGSNQPQHF.

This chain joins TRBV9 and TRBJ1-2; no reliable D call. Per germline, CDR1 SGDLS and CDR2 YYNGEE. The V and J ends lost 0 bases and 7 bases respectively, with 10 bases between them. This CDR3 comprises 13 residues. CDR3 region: CASSVGEIGGYTF. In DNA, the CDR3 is TGTGCCAGCAGCGTAGGAGAGATCGGTGGCTACACCTTC.

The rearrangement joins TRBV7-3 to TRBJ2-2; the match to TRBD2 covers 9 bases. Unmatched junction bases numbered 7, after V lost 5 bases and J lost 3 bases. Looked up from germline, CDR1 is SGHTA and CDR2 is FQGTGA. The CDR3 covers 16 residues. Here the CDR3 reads CASSAWTSADTGELFF. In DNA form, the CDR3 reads TGTGCCAGCAGCGCCTGGACTAGCGCGGACACCGGGGAGCTGTTTTTT.